This T cell receptor (beta chain) was identified during a study of blood T cell repertoires in COVID-19. At the level of the study: Samples came from the United States, Italy and Spain, spanning acute and convalescent COVID-19. From T cells, B-cell-depleted T cells, or PBMCs came the material, which was cDNA or gDNA.

V gave up 3 bases and J gave up 5 bases, with 8 bases separating them. The germline gives CDR1 LGHDT, CDR2 YNNKEL (reference sequence). The CDR3 covers 13 residues. Methods used by the authors: The assay estimated nucleated cells by amplifying reference gene primers. TCRdb keeps only in-frame clones here, not all; method: immunoSEQ multiplex PCR. Clonal size and the V and J genes are those of that table, whereas D and trimming came from the DNA. Of roughly 79,000 clones in the sample, 80% to 90% were seen once. This clone was detected only a few times. This TCR was recovered from a man between 50 and 59 years old with active COVID-19. This sequence joins TRBV3-1 (or the pseudogene TRBV3-2) and TRBJ1-5; no clear D gene. Sequencing was performed on peripheral blood. CDR3 sequence (DNA): TGTGCCAGCAGCCAGGGCAGAGATCAGCCCCAGCATTTT. Translated: CASSQGRDQPQHF.